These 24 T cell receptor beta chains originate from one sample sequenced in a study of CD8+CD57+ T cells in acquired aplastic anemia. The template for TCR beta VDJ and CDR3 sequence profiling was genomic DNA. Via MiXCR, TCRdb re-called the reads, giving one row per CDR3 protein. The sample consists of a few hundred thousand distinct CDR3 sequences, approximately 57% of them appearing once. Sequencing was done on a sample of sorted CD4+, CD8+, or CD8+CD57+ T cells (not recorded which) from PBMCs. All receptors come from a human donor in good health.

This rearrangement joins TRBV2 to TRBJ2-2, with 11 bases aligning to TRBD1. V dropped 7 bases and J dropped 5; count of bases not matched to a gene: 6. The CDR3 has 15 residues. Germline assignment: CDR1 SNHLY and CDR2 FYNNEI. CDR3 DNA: TGTGCCAGCAAATCCGGGACAGGGGGGACCGGGGAGCTGTTTTTT. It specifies CASKSGTGGTGELFF.

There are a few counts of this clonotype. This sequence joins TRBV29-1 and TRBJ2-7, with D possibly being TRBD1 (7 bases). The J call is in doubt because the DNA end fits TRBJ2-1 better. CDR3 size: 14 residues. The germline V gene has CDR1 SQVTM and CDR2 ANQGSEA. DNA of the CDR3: TGCAGCGTTGGACAGGGAGGCTCCTACAATGAGCAGTTCTTC. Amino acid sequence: CSVGQGGSYNEQFF.

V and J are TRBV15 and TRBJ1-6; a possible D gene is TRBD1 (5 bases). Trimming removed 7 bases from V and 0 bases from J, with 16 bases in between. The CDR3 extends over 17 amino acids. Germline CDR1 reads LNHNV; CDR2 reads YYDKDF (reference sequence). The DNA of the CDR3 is TGTGCCACCAAACGGGGGGGGAGAGGCTCCTATAATTCACCCCTCCACTTT. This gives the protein CATKRGGRGSYNSPLHF.

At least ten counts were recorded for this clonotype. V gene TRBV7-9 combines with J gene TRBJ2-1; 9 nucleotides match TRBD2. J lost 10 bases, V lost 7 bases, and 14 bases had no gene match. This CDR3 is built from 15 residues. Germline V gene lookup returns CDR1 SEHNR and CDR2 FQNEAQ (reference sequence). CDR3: CASTSGKREAREQFF. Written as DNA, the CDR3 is TGTGCCAGCACCTCGGGGAAGCGGGAGGCCAGGGAGCAGTTCTTC.

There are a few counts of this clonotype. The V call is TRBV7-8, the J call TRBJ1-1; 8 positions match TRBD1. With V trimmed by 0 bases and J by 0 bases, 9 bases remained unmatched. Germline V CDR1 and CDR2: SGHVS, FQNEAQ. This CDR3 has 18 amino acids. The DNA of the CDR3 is TGTGCCAGCAGCTTAGCGGGGACAGGTGGGGGTCTGAACACTGAAGCTTTCTTT. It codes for CASSLAGTGGGLNTEAFF.

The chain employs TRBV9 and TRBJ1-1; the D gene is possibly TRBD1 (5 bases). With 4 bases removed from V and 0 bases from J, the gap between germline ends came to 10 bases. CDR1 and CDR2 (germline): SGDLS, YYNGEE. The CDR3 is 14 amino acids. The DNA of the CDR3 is TGTGCCAGCAGCCCCCGGACACTGAACACTGAAGCTTTCTTT. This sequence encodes CASSPRTLNTEAFF.

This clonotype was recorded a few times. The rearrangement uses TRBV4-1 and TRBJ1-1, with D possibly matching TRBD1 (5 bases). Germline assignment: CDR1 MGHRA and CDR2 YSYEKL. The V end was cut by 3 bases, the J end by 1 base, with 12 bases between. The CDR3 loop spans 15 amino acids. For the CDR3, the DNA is TGCGCCAGCAGCCACCAGACAGATGCGAACACTGAAGCTTTCTTT. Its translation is CASSHQTDANTEAFF.

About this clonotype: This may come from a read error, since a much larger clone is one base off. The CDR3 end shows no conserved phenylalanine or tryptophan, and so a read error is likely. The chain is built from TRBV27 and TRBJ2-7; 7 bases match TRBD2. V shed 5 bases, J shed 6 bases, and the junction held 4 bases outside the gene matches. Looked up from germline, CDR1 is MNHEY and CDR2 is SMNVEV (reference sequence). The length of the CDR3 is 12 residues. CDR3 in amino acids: CASSPGRAEQYL. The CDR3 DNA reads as TGTGCCAGCAGTCCTGGGAGGGCCGAGCAGTACCTC.

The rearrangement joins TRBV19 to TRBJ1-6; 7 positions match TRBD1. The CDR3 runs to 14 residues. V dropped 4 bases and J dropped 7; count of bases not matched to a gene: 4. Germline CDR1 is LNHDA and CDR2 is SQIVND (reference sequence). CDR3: CASSKQGGNSPLHF. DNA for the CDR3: TGTGCCAGTAGTAAGCAGGGGGGGAATTCACCCCTCCACTTT.

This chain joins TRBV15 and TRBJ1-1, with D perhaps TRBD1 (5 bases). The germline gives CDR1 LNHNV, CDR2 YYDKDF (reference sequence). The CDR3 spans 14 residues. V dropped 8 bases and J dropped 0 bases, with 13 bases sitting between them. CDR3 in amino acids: CATVWGSLNTEAFF. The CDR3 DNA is TGTGCCACCGTGTGGGGGTCCTTGAACACTGAAGCTTTCTTT.

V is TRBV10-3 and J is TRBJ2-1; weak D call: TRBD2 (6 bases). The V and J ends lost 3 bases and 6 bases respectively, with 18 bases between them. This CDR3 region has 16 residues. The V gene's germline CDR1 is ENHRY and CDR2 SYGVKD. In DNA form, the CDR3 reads TGTGCCATCAGTGATTCGGCCAGGGAGGTCAGCAATGAGCAGTTCTTC. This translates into CAISDSAREVSNEQFF.

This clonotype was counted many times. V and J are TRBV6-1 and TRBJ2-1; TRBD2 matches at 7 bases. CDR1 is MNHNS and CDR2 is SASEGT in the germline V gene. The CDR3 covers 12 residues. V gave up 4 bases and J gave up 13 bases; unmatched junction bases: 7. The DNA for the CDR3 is TGTGCCAGCAGTGCAGCGGGATCTCACCAGTTCTTC. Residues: CASSAAGSHQFF.

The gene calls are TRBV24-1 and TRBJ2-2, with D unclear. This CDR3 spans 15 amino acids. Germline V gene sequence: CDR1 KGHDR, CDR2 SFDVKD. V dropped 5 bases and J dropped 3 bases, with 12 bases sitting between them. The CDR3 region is CATSGLERDTGELFF. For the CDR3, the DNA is TGTGCCACCAGTGGCCTTGAAAGAGACACCGGGGAGCTGTTTTTT.

Here the CDR3 reads CASSPERGDLGSDEQFF. The CDR3 DNA is TGTGCCAGCAGCCCCGAGAGGGGGGACCTTGGGTCTGATGAGCAGTTCTTC. This rearrangement joins TRBV7-2 to TRBJ2-1, with D perhaps matching TRBD1 or TRBD2 (6 bases each). This CDR3 is built from 17 residues. Trimming removed 5 bases from V and 8 bases from J, with 25 bases in between. From germline, CDR1 is SGHTA and CDR2 FQGNSA.

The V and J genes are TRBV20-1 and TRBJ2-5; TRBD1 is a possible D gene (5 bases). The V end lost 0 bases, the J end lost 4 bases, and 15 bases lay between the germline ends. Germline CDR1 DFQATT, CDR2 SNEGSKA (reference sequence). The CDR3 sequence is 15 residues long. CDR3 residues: CSARDIGQGSETQYF. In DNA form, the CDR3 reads TGCAGTGCTAGAGATATTGGCCAGGGTTCAGAGACCCAGTACTTC.

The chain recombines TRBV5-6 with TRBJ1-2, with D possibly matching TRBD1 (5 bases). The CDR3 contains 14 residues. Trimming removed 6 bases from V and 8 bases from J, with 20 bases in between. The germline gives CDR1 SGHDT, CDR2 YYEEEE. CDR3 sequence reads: CASTPAGSMSGYTF. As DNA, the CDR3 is TGTGCCAGCACCCCAGCAGGGTCTATGTCGGGCTACACCTTC.

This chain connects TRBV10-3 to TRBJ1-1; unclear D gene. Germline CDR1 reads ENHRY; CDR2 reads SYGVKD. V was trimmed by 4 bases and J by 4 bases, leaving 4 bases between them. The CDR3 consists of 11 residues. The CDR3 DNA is TGTGCCATCAGTGCTGGCACTGAAGCTTTCTTT. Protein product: CAISAGTEAFF.

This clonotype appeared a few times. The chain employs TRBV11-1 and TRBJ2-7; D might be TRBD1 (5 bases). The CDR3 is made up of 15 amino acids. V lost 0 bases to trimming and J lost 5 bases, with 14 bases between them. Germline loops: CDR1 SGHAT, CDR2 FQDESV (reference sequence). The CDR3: CASSLARATVHEQYF. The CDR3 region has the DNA TGTGCCAGCAGCTTAGCCAGGGCAACAGTGCACGAGCAGTACTTC.

The CDR3 region is CASSSGNTIYF. The CDR3 DNA reads as TGTGCCAGCAGTTCGGGAAACACCATATATTTT. This chain joins TRBV9 and TRBJ1-3; D ambiguous. The ends were cut back, 5 bases at V and 4 bases at J, with 4 bases in the middle. Germline CDR1 and CDR2: SGDLS and YYNGEE. CDR3 size: 11 residues.

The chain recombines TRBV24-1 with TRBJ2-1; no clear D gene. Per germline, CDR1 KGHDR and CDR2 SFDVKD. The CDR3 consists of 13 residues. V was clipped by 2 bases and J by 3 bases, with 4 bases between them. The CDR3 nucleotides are TGTGCCACCAGTGATTCGGGCTACAATGAGCAGTTCTTC. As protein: CATSDSGYNEQFF.

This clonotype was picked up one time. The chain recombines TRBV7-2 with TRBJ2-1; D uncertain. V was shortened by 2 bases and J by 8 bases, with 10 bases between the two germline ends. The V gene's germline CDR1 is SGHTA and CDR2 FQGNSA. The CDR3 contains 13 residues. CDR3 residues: CASSLFGADEQFF. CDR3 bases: TGTGCCAGCAGCTTATTTGGTGCGGATGAGCAGTTCTTC.

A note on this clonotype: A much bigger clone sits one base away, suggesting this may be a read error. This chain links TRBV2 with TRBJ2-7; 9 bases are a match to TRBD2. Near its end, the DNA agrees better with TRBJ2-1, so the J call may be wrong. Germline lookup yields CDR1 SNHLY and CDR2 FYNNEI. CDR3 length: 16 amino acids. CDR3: CASSQDMASGAYEQFF. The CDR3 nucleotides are TGTGCCAGCAGCCAAGATATGGCTAGCGGGGCCTACGAGCAGTTCTTC.

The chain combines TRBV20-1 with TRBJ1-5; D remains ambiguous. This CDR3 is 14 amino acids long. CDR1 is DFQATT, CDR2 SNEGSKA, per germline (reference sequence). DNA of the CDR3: TGCAGCGTCAAGTGGGGAGATAGCAATCAGCCCCAGCATTTT. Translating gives CSVKWGDSNQPQHF.

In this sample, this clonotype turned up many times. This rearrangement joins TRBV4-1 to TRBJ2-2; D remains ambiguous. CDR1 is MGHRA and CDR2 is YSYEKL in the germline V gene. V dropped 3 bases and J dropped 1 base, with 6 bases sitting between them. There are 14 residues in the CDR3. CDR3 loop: CASSHFENTGELFF. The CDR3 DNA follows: TGCGCCAGCAGCCATTTCGAGAACACCGGGGAGCTGTTTTTT.